This T cell receptor (beta chain) was profiled in a study of cytomegalovirus exposure and HLA in healthy donors. V was clipped by 2 bases and J by 1 base, with 7 bases between them. Germline-derived CDR1 and CDR2 are ENHRY and SYGVKD. The CDR3 spans 14 residues. Both 60 Vbeta primers and 13 Jbeta primers went into the PCR. The assay was immunoSEQ multiplex PCR, and TCRdb's table has in-frame clones only and misses some. The data contain about 120,000 clones, approximately 81% of them singletons. Sequencing input: PBMCs. The V and J genes are TRBV10-3 and TRBJ2-3, with D possibly being TRBD1 (5 bases). The sequence was obtained from a woman aged 25 to 39 in good health and CMV-seronegative. CDR3: CAISEGAGTDTQYF. The CDR3, as DNA: TGTGCCATCAGTGAGGGGGCGGGCACAGATACGCAGTATTTT.